The clone carrying this TCR gamma chain was recorded only once. The antigen remains undetermined. The DNA is omitted, as the CDR3 cannot be located on it reliably, and the CDR3 follows TCRdb's listing. Including both end residues, the CDR3 is 20 amino acids long. Germline CDR1 is VTNTFY and CDR2 is YDVSTARD (reference sequence). Sequencing used genomic DNA taken from PBMCs of patients and controls. TCRdb reanalyzed the multiplex PCR reads using CATT. The data show over 2,000 gamma-chain clones, with over 9% seen just once and roughly 9.5% held by the top ten. The sample originates from a study of gamma delta lymphoproliferative disorders and STAT genes. Study-wide context: The EuroClonality-NGS protocol was used to prepare delta libraries.

Study observations and caveats: Leukemic cells skewed toward terminal effectors, unlike likely varied control T cells. Patient gamma repertoires clustered apart from healthy controls; delta did not. Whether leukemic clones are public or private remains unconfirmed.

This clonotype was sampled from a human donor in good health. The V gene reported is TRGV3; the J gene is uncalled. Material for sequencing was blood. This CDR3 reads CATWDRSPIIRNSLAVEQHF.